The sequence of this T cell receptor (beta chain) was determined in a study of T cell repertoires in cytomegalovirus infection. Looking at the study overall: CMV infection plus the matching HLA type was flagged by public TCR beta signatures.

The CDR3 extends over 13 amino acids. Trimming removed 2 bases from V and 6 bases from J, with 8 bases in between. The germline CDR1 and CDR2 sequences are SGHVS and FQNEAQ. This clonotype was seen ten or more times. Via MiXCR, TCRdb re-called the reads, giving one row per CDR3 protein. The repertoire consists of just over 150,000 distinct CDR3 sequences, with around 22% occurring once and the leading ten covering around 9.9%. This TCR derives from a human donor in good health (CMV status not recorded). Some clones in this sample may be carry-over from other donors' samples. The J gene is TRBJ2-1, the V gene TRBV7-8, with TRBD1 as a possible D gene (5 bases). The sample consisted of PBMCs. The DNA of the CDR3 is TGTGCCAGCAGCTTATATGGGGCCAATGAGCAGTTCTTC. This sequence encodes CASSLYGANEQFF. The full variable domain, completed using reference TRBV7-8 and TRBJ2-1, is GAGVSQSPRYKVAKRGQDVALRCDPISGHVSLFWYQQALGQGPEFLTYFQNEAQLDKSGLPSDRFFAERPEGSVSTLKIQRTQQEDSAVYLCASSLYGANEQFFGPGTRLTVL.